The present T cell receptor (beta chain) was sequenced within a study of blood T cell repertoires in COVID-19. About the research overall: The origin of the acute and convalescent COVID-19 samples was the United States, Italy and Spain.

The assay was immunoSEQ multiplex PCR, and TCRdb's table has in-frame clones only and misses some. Of 280,000 or so clones listed, 89% are singletons. This CDR3 is built from 13 residues. The chain links TRBV21-1 to TRBJ2-1; TRBD1 is taken as the D call from the table, unchecked against the DNA. TRBV21-1 is noted as a pseudogene. Material for sequencing was peripheral blood. The source is a woman aged 60-70 years with acute or convalescent COVID-19. CDR3 amino acids: CARKEGAWNEQFF. In nucleotides, the CDR3 is TGTGCCAGAAAAGAGGGGGCTTGGAATGAGCAGTTCTTC.